The 24 T cell receptor beta chains listed next were all sequenced from one sample in a study of beta chain features in type 1 diabetes. The sequenced template was cDNA made from the entire isolated RNA. Data came from immunoSEQ multiplex PCR; TCRdb stores just in-frame clones and leaves some out. The sample has some 150,000 clones; 11% are singletons. The sample comprised central memory CD4+ T cells from blood. Source of these receptors: a young man in good health.

This clone showed up many times. This chain links TRBV28 with TRBJ2-7, with no clear D. Trimming shortened V by 6 bases and J by 0 bases, and 9 bases separated the two germline ends. The CDR3 extends over 13 amino acids. The germline gives CDR1 MDHEN, CDR2 SYDVKM. The chain's CDR3 is CASRSPSSYEQYF. CDR3 nucleotide sequence: TGTGCCAGCAGGAGTCCCAGCTCCTACGAGCAGTACTTC.

The V call is TRBV29-1, the J call TRBJ1-3, with TRBD1 matching over 9 bases. Per the germline V gene, CDR1 is SQVTM and CDR2 is ANQGSEA. J gave up 0 bases and V 5 bases, and 5 bases lay outside the gene matches. The CDR3 extends over 15 amino acids. The CDR3 DNA reads TGCAGCGTTAGGACAGGGGAGCGCTCTGGAAACACCATATATTTT. Protein: CSVRTGERSGNTIYF.

The CDR3 DNA reads as TGTGCCAGCAGTGAAAGGGCCGAGCAGTACTTC. Translated, it gives CASSERAEQYF. The V call is TRBV6-1, the J call TRBJ2-7; no clear D gene. Trimming cost V 2 bases and J 6 bases, with 5 bases left between them. The CDR3 has 11 amino acids. The germline gives CDR1 MNHNS, CDR2 SASEGT.

The chain recombines TRBV5-1 with TRBJ2-1; 10 nucleotides line up with TRBD2. Germline V gene data show CDR1 as SGHRS and CDR2 as YFSETQ. V dropped 5 bases and J dropped 4; count of bases not matched to a gene: 6. This CDR3 comprises 15 residues. CDR3 loop: CASRFGTSAYNEQFF. For the CDR3, the DNA is TGCGCCAGCAGATTTGGGACTAGCGCATACAATGAGCAGTTCTTC.

V gene TRBV25-1 combines with J gene TRBJ1-3; perhaps TRBD1 as D (5 bases). Germline CDR1 and CDR2: MGHDK and SYGVNS. The CDR3 runs to 16 residues. The V and J ends lost 1 base and 2 bases respectively, with 12 bases between them. The CDR3 nucleotides are TGTGCCAGCAGTGAATTGGGGGATTCGACTGGAAACACCATATATTTT. It specifies CASSELGDSTGNTIYF.

The chain carries TRBV5-1 and TRBJ1-1; tentatively, D is TRBD1 (5 bases). Germline CDR1 SGHRS, CDR2 YFSETQ. The CDR3 spans 15 residues. Between the trimmed V and J ends, which lost 3 bases and 5 bases, there was a span of 17 bases. The CDR3 sequence: CASSSPGGAGTEAFF. In DNA form, the CDR3 reads TGCGCCAGCAGCTCCCCCGGAGGGGCGGGGACTGAAGCTTTCTTT. The variable domain in full, completed from reference TRBV5-1 and TRBJ1-1, reads KAGVTQTPRYLIKTRGQQVTLSCSPISGHRSVSWYQQTPGQGLQFLFEYFSETQRNKGNFPGRFSGRQFSNSRSEMNVSTLELGDSALYLCASSSPGGAGTEAFFGQGTRLTVV.

The chain employs TRBV5-6 and TRBJ1-1; no clear D. The CDR3 is 13 residues long. The germline CDR1 and CDR2 sequences are SGHDT and YYEEEE. The ends were cut back, 1 base at V and 0 bases at J, with 4 bases in the middle. The CDR3 loop is CASSLYLNTEAFF. The CDR3 nucleotides are TGTGCCAGCAGCTTGTATCTGAACACTGAAGCTTTCTTT. Based on the CDR3 plus reference TRBV5-6 and TRBJ1-1, the full variable domain is DAGVTQSPTHLIKTRGQQVTLRCSPKSGHDTVSWYQQALGQGPQFIFQYYEEEERQRGNFPDRFSGHQFPNYSSELNVNALLLGDSALYLCASSLYLNTEAFFGQGTRLTVV.

This sequence joins TRBV14 and TRBJ1-1, with TRBD1 matching 8 bases. Per germline, CDR1 SGHDN and CDR2 FVKESK. The CDR3 sequence is 15 residues long. V was pared by 6 bases and J by 4 bases, with 10 bases of the junction left unmatched. The CDR3 loop is CASRRNRGWSTEAFF. The CDR3 DNA reads TGTGCCAGCAGACGCAACAGGGGGTGGAGCACTGAAGCTTTCTTT.

The chain links TRBV7-9 to TRBJ2-5, with 8 nucleotides matching TRBD2. The germline V gene has CDR1 SEHNR and CDR2 FQNEAQ (reference sequence). The CDR3 totals 15 residues. The J segment lost 5 bases and the V segment lost 3 bases, leaving 8 bases of the junction unmatched. The CDR3 nucleotides are TGTGCCAGCAGCTTTGGACTAGCAGGTTTGGAGACCCAGTACTTC. It specifies CASSFGLAGLETQYF.

The table lists this clone with a few counts. V usage is TRBV27 and J usage is TRBJ1-2, with 8 bases aligning to TRBD1. This CDR3 region has 14 residues. CDR1 and CDR2 (germline): MNHEY, SMNVEV (reference sequence). The trim removed 6 bases at V and 2 bases at J, leaving 5 bases unmatched. Here the CDR3 reads CASRPGGRNYGYTF. Written as DNA, the CDR3 is TGTGCCAGCAGACCAGGGGGCAGGAACTATGGCTACACCTTC.

This clone was found many times. This chain joins TRBV9 and TRBJ2-2; D is unresolved. The CDR3 spans 16 residues. V lost 4 bases and J 4 bases, leaving 17 bases between the germline ends. Germline values: CDR1 SGDLS, CDR2 YYNGEE. This chain's CDR3 is CASSPPPAPGTGELFF. CDR3 DNA: TGTGCCAGCAGCCCCCCTCCTGCACCGGGCACCGGGGAGCTGTTTTTT.

This clone was seen only a few times. The chain employs TRBV29-1 and TRBJ2-5; TRBD2 matches at 7 bases. The V and J ends lost 3 bases and 4 bases, in that order; junction bases with no gene match: 5. In germline, CDR1 is SQVTM, CDR2 ANQGSEA. The CDR3 spans 13 residues. As DNA, the CDR3 is TGCAGCGTTGACTCGGCTAGCGGAGAGACCCAGTACTTC. This translates into CSVDSASGETQYF.

The sample holds a few counts of this clone. The rearrangement links TRBV7-2 to TRBJ2-3, with 11 bases aligning to TRBD2. J was trimmed by 5 bases and V by 4 bases; bases with no gene match: 11. The CDR3 runs to 17 residues. Germline V gene sequence: CDR1 SGHTA, CDR2 FQGNSA. CDR3 region: CASSSYGPSGGKDTQYF. The CDR3 DNA sequence: TGTGCCAGCAGCTCGTACGGGCCTAGCGGGGGGAAAGATACGCAGTATTTT.

This clone was seen a handful of times. The chain links TRBV9 to TRBJ2-1; a possible D gene is TRBD2 (6 bases). Looked up from germline, CDR1 is SGDLS and CDR2 is YYNGEE. Trimming stripped 3 bases from V and 7 bases from J, with 17 bases between. The CDR3 length is 15 residues. CDR3 DNA: TGTGCCAGCAGCGGAAATGGAGGGCGAGGGAATGAGCAGTTCTTC. Translated: CASSGNGGRGNEQFF.

The chain links TRBV10-3 to TRBJ1-4, with 10 bases identical to TRBD1. This CDR3 has 16 residues. Germline CDR1 reads ENHRY; CDR2 reads SYGVKD. The junction had 9 bases not matched to a gene; V was cut back by 4 bases and J by 7 bases. The CDR3 DNA sequence: TGTGCCATCAGTGCAACCCCGACAGGGGGCCGTGAAAAACTGTTTTTT. This sequence encodes CAISATPTGGREKLFF.

This chain links TRBV19 with TRBJ2-5; 7 bases align to TRBD1. Germline CDR1 LNHDA, CDR2 SQIVND (reference sequence). CDR3 length: 14 residues. With 4 bases clipped from V and 4 bases from J, the junction kept 6 bases outside the gene matches. CDR3 amino acids: CASSTGQVGETQYF. The CDR3 DNA is TGTGCCAGTAGTACCGGACAGGTGGGAGAGACCCAGTACTTC.

The CDR3 DNA sequence: TGTGCCAGCAGCCGGCCTCTGGGCACTGAAGCTTTCTTT. Amino acids: CASSRPLGTEAFF. This chain joins TRBV7-2 and TRBJ1-1; D is unclear. This CDR3 spans 13 amino acids. V lost 5 bases and J 4 bases, leaving 11 bases between the germline ends. From germline, CDR1 is SGHTA and CDR2 FQGNSA.

In its sample, this clone was seen a few times. The chain links TRBV7-9 to TRBJ2-3; 7 bases agree with TRBD1. Trimming cost V 3 bases and J 4 bases; bases outside gene matches: 4. Germline-derived CDR1 and CDR2 are SEHNR and FQNEAQ (reference sequence). CDR3 size: 14 residues. CDR3: CASSFTQGADTQYF. The CDR3 nucleotides are TGTGCCAGCAGCTTCACCCAGGGGGCAGATACGCAGTATTTT. Looking up the rest from reference TRBV7-9 and TRBJ2-3 gives the full variable domain: DTGVSQNPRHKITKRGQNVTFRCDPISEHNRLYWYRQTLGQGPEFLTYFQNEAQLEKSRLLSDRFSAERPKGSFSTLEIQRTEQGDSAMYLCASSFTQGADTQYFGPGTRLTVL.

V is TRBV10-3 and J is TRBJ2-1; 8 nucleotides match TRBD2. V lost 5 bases to trimming and J lost 3 bases; unmatched junction nucleotides: 6. Germline V CDR1 and CDR2: ENHRY, SYGVKD. The CDR3 sequence is 15 residues long. The CDR3 DNA reads as TGTGCCATCAGTCGGGCCGGGACTAGCTACAATGAGCAGTTCTTC. Translation: CAISRAGTSYNEQFF.

This rearrangement joins TRBV9 to TRBJ2-5, with no clear D. This CDR3 has 14 amino acids. Germline V gives CDR1 SGDLS, CDR2 YYNGEE. Trimming shortened V by 3 bases and J by 5 bases, and 14 bases separated the two germline ends. The CDR3 loop reads CASSATLLRETQYF. CDR3 DNA sequence: TGTGCCAGCAGCGCCACTCTGCTGAGGGAGACCCAGTACTTC. Using reference TRBV9 and TRBJ2-5 for the parts outside the CDR3, the full variable domain is DSGVTQTPKHLITATGQRVTLRCSPRSGDLSVYWYQQSLDQGLQFLIQYYNGEERAKGNILERFSAQQFPDLHSELNLSSLELGDSALYFCASSATLLRETQYFGPGTRLLVL.

There are a few counts of this clone. CDR3 DNA: TGTGCCAGCAGTGTTGGCGGGAGGAAATACGAGCAGTACTTC. Its translation: CASSVGGRKYEQYF. The V call is TRBV2, the J call TRBJ2-7; 8 bases agree with TRBD2. The junction had 6 bases not matched to a gene; V was cut back by 4 bases and J by 4 bases. Germline V CDR1 and CDR2: SNHLY, FYNNEI. The CDR3 length is 14 residues.

This clone came up a few times. The chain joins TRBV28 to TRBJ1-2; tentatively, D is TRBD1 (6 bases). Deletions cut 6 bases from V and 5 bases from J, with 10 bases between. The CDR3 consists of 12 residues. CDR1 is MDHEN, CDR2 SYDVKM, per germline. The CDR3: CASSSGTYGYTF. For the CDR3, the DNA is TGTGCCAGCAGCTCCGGGACATATGGCTACACCTTC.

This clone has a count of ten or more. V and J are TRBV4-1 and TRBJ2-4, with 12 bases aligning to TRBD2. V lost 0 bases and J lost 10; bases outside the gene matches: 10. Germline CDR1 MGHRA, CDR2 YSYEKL. This CDR3 comprises 17 residues. The CDR3 loop reads CASSQEPGSGTSGIQYF. The CDR3 bases are TGCGCCAGCAGCCAAGAACCCGGATCGGGGACTAGCGGGATTCAGTACTTC.

A few counts support this clone. The chain couples TRBV4-3 to TRBJ2-6; D call uncertain. The V gene lost 4 bases and the J gene lost 1 base, with 8 bases spanning the gap. This CDR3 is built from 15 residues. Looked up from germline, CDR1 is LGHNA and CDR2 is YSLEER. The CDR3 here is CASSPRSSGANVLTF. DNA for the CDR3: TGCGCCAGCAGCCCCCGATCTTCTGGGGCCAACGTCCTGACTTTC.